Reported below is one TCR beta chain. The antigen remains unidentified. These data come from a study of somatic mutations in cytotoxic T cells in rheumatoid arthritis. Study-wide results and limits: CD8+ T-cell clonality showed no significant difference between rheumatoid arthritis patients and age-matched healthy controls. Antigenic targets recognized by the expanded CD8+ clones remained undetermined.

Sequenced by immunoSEQ multiplex PCR; TCRdb stores in-frame clones only, minus some. The profile covers about 29,000 clones, with more than 75% appearing a single time and roughly 9.6% taken by the ten largest. Positive magnetic bead selection isolated CD4+ and CD8+ cells, and flow cytometry checked purity. The TCR sequence derives from an adult with rheumatoid arthritis. Sequencing input: CD8+ T cells sorted from blood.

In DNA form, the CDR3 reads TGCGCCAGCAGCCACCGGCTCAATCAGCCCCAGCATTTT. Translated, it gives CASSHRLNQPQHF. The chain combines TRBV4-1 with TRBJ1-5; D gene uncertain. Trimming removed 3 bases at V and 3 bases at J, with 6 bases between. Germline-derived CDR1 and CDR2 are MGHRA and YSYEKL. The CDR3 covers 13 residues.